The 16 T cell receptor beta chains reported below all come from one sample, sequenced in a study of cytomegalovirus exposure and HLA in healthy donors. PCR was performed using 60 Vbeta and 13 Jbeta primers. Profiled with immunoSEQ multiplex PCR; TCRdb holds only in-frame clones, not every one. The table shows 150,000 to 200,000 clones, with around 86% occurring only once. The sequenced material came from PBMCs. Source of these receptors: a human donor in good health.

J is TRBJ2-3 and V is TRBV2; TRBD1 aligns across 8 bases. Germline lookup yields CDR1 SNHLY and CDR2 FYNNEI. With 5 bases clipped from V and 2 bases from J, the junction kept 9 bases outside the gene matches. The length of the CDR3 is 16 residues. For the CDR3, the DNA is TGTGCCAGCAGTCCCCGGACAGGGACCCACACAGATACGCAGTATTTT. Translating gives CASSPRTGTHTDTQYF.

The V and J genes are TRBV29-1 and TRBJ2-7; TRBD1 matches at 7 bases. CDR1 and CDR2 from the germline V gene are SQVTM and ANQGSEA. V was pared by 6 bases and J by 3 bases, with 11 bases of the junction left unmatched. The CDR3 runs to 14 residues. CDR3 region: CSVTRQGTLYEQYF. The CDR3 DNA is TGCAGCGTGACGCGACAGGGAACCCTCTACGAGCAGTACTTC.

The chain is built from TRBV5-1 and TRBJ1-3; D call uncertain. CDR1 and CDR2 (germline): SGHRS, YFSETQ. V lost 0 bases and J lost 0, with 7 bases in between. This CDR3 has 15 amino acids. The CDR3 DNA is TGCGCCAGCAGCTTGGCCCGGAGCTCTGGAAACACCATATATTTT. Amino acid sequence: CASSLARSSGNTIYF. Filled out from reference TRBV5-1 and TRBJ1-3, the complete variable domain reads KAGVTQTPRYLIKTRGQQVTLSCSPISGHRSVSWYQQTPGQGLQFLFEYFSETQRNKGNFPGRFSGRQFSNSRSEMNVSTLELGDSALYLCASSLARSSGNTIYFGEGSWLTVV.

The CDR3 sequence is CASSIGTGGGTDTQYF. The CDR3 nucleotides are TGTGCCAGCAGCATCGGGACAGGGGGAGGCACAGATACGCAGTATTTT. The gene calls are TRBV5-4 and TRBJ2-3; TRBD1 aligns across 11 bases. This CDR3 contains 16 residues. V shed 4 bases, J shed 1 base, and the junction held 5 bases outside the gene matches. Germline lookup yields CDR1 SGHNT and CDR2 YYREEE (reference sequence).

This rearrangement joins TRBV21-1 to TRBJ1-1; the listed D gene, TRBD1, was not tested against the DNA. TRBV21-1 is noted as a pseudogene. This CDR3 spans 16 amino acids. CDR3 bases: TGTGCCAGCAGCGACGGGACAGCCGATATGAACACTGAAGCTTTCTTT. Encoded protein: CASSDGTADMNTEAFF.

V gene TRBV7-8 combines with J gene TRBJ1-3, with D perhaps TRBD1 (6 bases). V lost 0 bases and J lost 3, with 9 bases in between. The V gene's germline CDR1 is SGHVS and CDR2 FQNEAQ. The CDR3 contains 15 residues. Written as DNA, the CDR3 is TGTGCCAGCAGCTTAGCGGGGGCTGGTGGAAACACCATATATTTT. It translates to CASSLAGAGGNTIYF.

This chain uses TRBV7-9 with TRBJ1-2; 11 positions agree with TRBD1. Trimming removed 3 bases from V and 5 bases from J; junction bases left unmatched: 5. The CDR3 loop spans 15 amino acids. Germline V CDR1 and CDR2: SEHNR, FQNEAQ (reference sequence). The CDR3 is CASSFGQGAKYGYTF. CDR3 DNA: TGTGCCAGCAGCTTCGGACAGGGGGCGAAGTATGGCTACACCTTC.

The chain links TRBV27 to TRBJ2-3, with D tentatively TRBD1 (6 bases). The CDR3 extends over 14 amino acids. V dropped 6 bases and J dropped 6 bases, with 16 bases sitting between them. CDR1 is MNHEY and CDR2 is SMNVEV in the germline V gene (reference sequence). CDR3 nucleotides: TGTGCCAGCAGGACGGACAGTCCAGGGGATACGCAGTATTTT. This sequence encodes CASRTDSPGDTQYF.

V usage is TRBV29-1 and J usage is TRBJ1-1, with D uncertain. Germline V lookup: CDR1 SQVTM, CDR2 ANQGSEA. The CDR3 consists of 11 residues. Trimming removed 7 bases from V and 4 bases from J, with 10 bases in between. The CDR3 sequence: CSALESTEAFF. CDR3 in DNA: TGCAGCGCTCTTGAGTCCACTGAAGCTTTCTTT.

This chain connects TRBV6-5 to TRBJ1-6, with 8 bases aligning to TRBD1. The germline V gene encodes CDR1 MNHEY and CDR2 SVGAGI. The V and J ends lost 4 bases and 8 bases, in that order; junction bases with no gene match: 7. The CDR3 has 15 amino acids. CDR3 in DNA: TGTGCCAGCAGTTCTGCAGGGGGCGTGCATTCACCCCTCCACTTT. This gives the protein CASSSAGGVHSPLHF.

The chain carries TRBV6-6 and TRBJ1-2, with 10 bases matching TRBD1. This CDR3 is 16 amino acids long. CDR1 is MNHNY and CDR2 is SVGAGI in the germline V gene (reference sequence). Trimming removed 5 bases from V and 5 bases from J; junction bases left unmatched: 11. CDR3 amino acids: CASSAPDGQGGYGYTF. The CDR3 DNA sequence: TGTGCCAGCAGTGCCCCGGACGGACAGGGGGGATATGGCTACACCTTC.

V is TRBV15 and J is TRBJ1-3, with D unresolved. From germline, CDR1 is LNHNV and CDR2 YYDKDF (reference sequence). CDR3 length equals 14 residues. V was pared by 1 base and J by 0 bases, with 4 bases between. CDR3 in DNA: TGTGCCACCAGCAGAGTAGTCTCTGGAAACACCATATATTTT. The encoded protein is CATSRVVSGNTIYF.

The chain is built from TRBV4-3 and TRBJ2-3; 11 bases are a match to TRBD2. The germline gives CDR1 LGHNA, CDR2 YSLEER. This CDR3 is built from 16 residues. The J segment lost 4 bases and the V segment lost 3 bases, leaving 6 bases of the junction unmatched. CDR3 region: CASSQSLAGGPDTQYF. The CDR3 bases are TGCGCCAGCAGCCAGTCCCTAGCGGGGGGCCCAGATACGCAGTATTTT.

The V and J genes are TRBV19 and TRBJ2-5; tentative D call: TRBD2 (5 bases). The CDR3 runs to 14 residues. The V end lost 4 bases, the J end lost 5 bases, and 14 bases lay between the germline ends. Germline CDR1 and CDR2: LNHDA and SQIVND (reference sequence). CDR3 residues: CASSRGFTGETQYF. The CDR3 DNA sequence: TGTGCCAGTAGTAGGGGTTTTACGGGGGAGACCCAGTACTTC.

This chain connects TRBV6-6 to TRBJ2-7; 12 bases are shared with TRBD2. Germline V lookup: CDR1 MNHNY, CDR2 SVGAGI (reference sequence). The V and J ends lost 2 bases and 2 bases, in that order; junction bases with no gene match: 4. CDR3 length: 16 amino acids. CDR3 amino acids: CASSYLLAGGTYEQYF. CDR3 in DNA: TGTGCCAGCAGTTACCTACTAGCGGGGGGCACCTACGAGCAGTACTTC.

The gene calls are TRBV18 and TRBJ2-3, with D perhaps TRBD2 (6 bases). The germline V gene encodes CDR1 KGHSH and CDR2 LQKENI. The germline V and J ends were trimmed by 4 bases and 0 bases, with 11 bases remaining between them. The CDR3 sequence is 15 residues long. CDR3 amino acids: CASSHRETSTDTQYF. Here the CDR3 DNA reads TGTGCCAGCTCACATCGGGAGACTAGCACAGATACGCAGTATTTT.